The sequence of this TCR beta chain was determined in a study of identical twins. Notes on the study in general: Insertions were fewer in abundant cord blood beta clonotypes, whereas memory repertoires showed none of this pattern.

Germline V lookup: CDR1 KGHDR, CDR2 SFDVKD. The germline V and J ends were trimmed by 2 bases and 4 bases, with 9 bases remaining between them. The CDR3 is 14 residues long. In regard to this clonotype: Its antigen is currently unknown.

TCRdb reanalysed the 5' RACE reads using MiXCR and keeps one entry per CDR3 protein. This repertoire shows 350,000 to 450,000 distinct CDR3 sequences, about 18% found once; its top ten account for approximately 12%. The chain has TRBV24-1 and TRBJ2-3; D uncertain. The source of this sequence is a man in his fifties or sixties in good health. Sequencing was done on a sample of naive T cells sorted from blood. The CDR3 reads CATSDSMKSDTQYF. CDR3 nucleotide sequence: TGTGCCACCAGTGATTCTATGAAATCAGATACGCAGTATTTT.